These T cell receptor beta chains were read from a single sample in a study of technical replicates of blood from a few donors. The repertoire was sequenced with immunoSEQ multiplex PCR; TCRdb's copy has only in-frame clones and lacks some. Of tens of thousands of clones in the sample, 94% were seen once. Material for sequencing was T cells isolated from PBMCs. The receptors were gathered from a human donor in good health. Each CDR3 is given with its conserved first and last residue. The D gene is left open where the match is weak. Clone size appears in some rows only: once, few, many, or a class for an expanded clone.

j_call: TRBJ2-3; clone_size: -; v_call: TRBV19; d_call: TRBD2; cdr3_nt: TGTGCCAGTAGTATACTCGCGGGAGGCGCAGATACGCAGTATTTT; cdr3_aa: CASSILAGGADTQYF
j_call: TRBJ1-2; clone_size: -; v_call: TRBV7-3; d_call: TRBD1; cdr3_nt: TGTGCCAGCAGCCGGGGACAGGAAAACTATGGCTACACCTTC; cdr3_aa: CASSRGQENYGYTF
j_call: TRBJ1-3; clone_size: once; v_call: TRBV6-1; d_call: -; cdr3_nt: TGTGCCAGCAGTGAAGGGGCAGCCTCTGGAAACACCATATATTTT; cdr3_aa: CASSEGAASGNTIYF
j_call: TRBJ2-3; clone_size: -; v_call: TRBV5-1; d_call: TRBD2; cdr3_nt: TGCGCCAGCAGATCCCCAGGGCGGGAGGGCCGAGGTACAGATACGCAGTATTTT; cdr3_aa: CASRSPGREGRGTDTQYF
j_call: TRBJ2-1; clone_size: once; v_call: TRBV4-3; d_call: TRBD2; cdr3_nt: TGCGCCAGCAGCCAATCCTTAGCGGGAGTTCTGGAGCAGTTCTTC; cdr3_aa: CASSQSLAGVLEQFF
j_call: TRBJ2-7; clone_size: -; v_call: TRBV4-2; d_call: -; cdr3_nt: TGTGCCAGCAGCCAAGAACTTACCGGGACACTTAGCTCCTACGAGCAGTACTTC; cdr3_aa: CASSQELTGTLSSYEQYF
j_call: TRBJ2-1; clone_size: -; v_call: TRBV4-2; d_call: TRBD2; cdr3_nt: TGTGCCAGCAGCTCTCTAGCGGGAGTGTACCACAATGAGCAGTTCTTC; cdr3_aa: CASSSLAGVYHNEQFF
j_call: TRBJ2-7; clone_size: -; v_call: TRBV7-2; d_call: TRBD1; cdr3_nt: TGTGCCAGCAGGTCCGGGACAGGGGGCTACGAGCAGTACTTC; cdr3_aa: CASRSGTGGYEQYF
j_call: TRBJ2-7; clone_size: -; v_call: TRBV4-3; d_call: -; cdr3_nt: TGCGCCAGCAGCCAGGGCCAGGGGATCTCCTACGAGCAGTACTTC; cdr3_aa: CASSQGQGISYEQYF
j_call: TRBJ2-3; clone_size: -; v_call: TRBV29-1; d_call: -; cdr3_nt: TGCAGCGTGAGCGGGAGCACAGATACGCAGTATTTT; cdr3_aa: CSVSGSTDTQYF
j_call: TRBJ2-7; clone_size: -; v_call: TRBV4-2; d_call: TRBD2; cdr3_nt: TGTGCCAGCAGCCTTGGGGGTAGCGGGCGAACTAGCTCCTACGAGCAGTACTTC; cdr3_aa: CASSLGGSGRTSSYEQYF
j_call: TRBJ2-2; clone_size: -; v_call: TRBV6-5; d_call: -; cdr3_nt: TGTGCCAGCTTACCGGCAGAGGGCGGGGAACTGTTTTTT; cdr3_aa: CASLPAEGGELFF
j_call: TRBJ2-2; clone_size: -; v_call: TRBV18; d_call: -; cdr3_nt: TGTGCCAGCTCACCACCGTCAGGGCTGGTAGGGGAGCTGTTTTTT; cdr3_aa: CASSPPSGLVGELFF
j_call: TRBJ2-7; clone_size: -; v_call: TRBV2; d_call: TRBD1; cdr3_nt: TGTGCCAGCAGCGCAGGGGGCCGTCAGTACTTC; cdr3_aa: CASSAGGRQYF
j_call: TRBJ2-3; clone_size: -; v_call: TRBV11-2; d_call: TRBD2; cdr3_nt: TGTGCCAGCAGCTTAGTCAGCGGGAGTGCAGATACGCAGTATTTT; cdr3_aa: CASSLVSGSADTQYF
j_call: TRBJ1-1; clone_size: once; v_call: TRBV5-6; d_call: TRBD1; cdr3_nt: TGTGCCAGCAGCTTGACAGGGGGCTTGAACACTGAAGCTTTCTTT; cdr3_aa: CASSLTGGLNTEAFF
j_call: TRBJ2-3; clone_size: once; v_call: TRBV2; d_call: TRBD2; cdr3_nt: TGCCCTTCAAGTGGCGGGGGGGCCTTGGGCACAGATACGCAGTATTTT; cdr3_aa: CPSSGGGALGTDTQYF
j_call: TRBJ2-7; clone_size: -; v_call: TRBV29-1; d_call: TRBD1; cdr3_nt: TGCAGCGTTGAGTACGACAGGGCCTACGAGCAGTACTTC; cdr3_aa: CSVEYDRAYEQYF
j_call: TRBJ2-1; clone_size: -; v_call: TRBV10-3; d_call: TRBD2; cdr3_nt: TGTGCCATCAGTGAGTCTGAGCTAGCGGTTGCGCCTCTTGACAATGAGCAGTTCTTC; cdr3_aa: CAISESELAVAPLDNEQFF
j_call: TRBJ2-2; clone_size: -; v_call: TRBV9; d_call: TRBD1; cdr3_nt: TGTGCCAGCAGCAAACAGGGGGCGCTTGACACCGGGGAGCTGTTTTTT; cdr3_aa: CASSKQGALDTGELFF
j_call: TRBJ2-1; clone_size: -; v_call: TRBV7-2; d_call: -; cdr3_nt: TGTGCCAGCAGTTATTTCGACAGGATTTTCTACAATGAGCAGTTCTTC; cdr3_aa: CASSYFDRIFYNEQFF
j_call: TRBJ1-5; clone_size: once; v_call: TRBV5-5; d_call: TRBD1; cdr3_nt: TGTGCCAGCAGACCCGGGACAGGGTCGCCCCAGCATTTT; cdr3_aa: CASRPGTGSPQHF
j_call: TRBJ1-5; clone_size: -; v_call: TRBV4-2; d_call: -; cdr3_nt: TGTGCCAGCAGCCAAGAGGGCGGGCAGCCCCAGCATTTT; cdr3_aa: CASSQEGGQPQHF
j_call: TRBJ2-1; clone_size: -; v_call: TRBV30; d_call: -; cdr3_nt: TGTGCCTGGAGTGTACATGACAATGAGCAGTTCTTC; cdr3_aa: CAWSVHDNEQFF
j_call: TRBJ2-7; clone_size: -; v_call: TRBV19; d_call: TRBD1; cdr3_nt: TGTGCCAGTAGTATATCCGACAGGGTTGGGTACGAGCAGTACTTC; cdr3_aa: CASSISDRVGYEQYF
j_call: TRBJ2-5; clone_size: -; v_call: TRBV5-1; d_call: TRBD2; cdr3_nt: TGCGCCAGCAGCCAGGGGACTAGCGGGATGGAGACCCAGTACTTC; cdr3_aa: CASSQGTSGMETQYF
j_call: TRBJ2-5; clone_size: -; v_call: TRBV5-1; d_call: TRBD1; cdr3_nt: TGCGCCAGCAGCTCACAGGGGCAAGAGACCCAGTACTTC; cdr3_aa: CASSSQGQETQYF
j_call: TRBJ2-2; clone_size: -; v_call: TRBV5-1; d_call: TRBD1; cdr3_nt: TGCGCCAGCAGCAGAGAACTTGGACAGGGAACCCGAACGAACACCGGGGAGCTGTTTTTT; cdr3_aa: CASSRELGQGTRTNTGELFF
j_call: TRBJ2-2; clone_size: -; v_call: TRBV2; d_call: -; cdr3_nt: TGTGCCAGCAGAGAGGGACACACGAACACCGGGGAGCTGTTTTTT; cdr3_aa: CASREGHTNTGELFF
j_call: TRBJ1-2; clone_size: -; v_call: TRBV30; d_call: TRBD1; cdr3_nt: TGTGCCTGGAGTATAGGACAGGGCCGCTATGGCTACACCTTC; cdr3_aa: CAWSIGQGRYGYTF
j_call: TRBJ2-1; clone_size: -; v_call: TRBV29-1; d_call: TRBD2; cdr3_nt: TGCAGCGTCCTACTAGCGGGAACCCACAATGAGCAGTTCTTC; cdr3_aa: CSVLLAGTHNEQFF
j_call: TRBJ2-5; clone_size: -; v_call: TRBV25-1; d_call: TRBD1; cdr3_nt: TGTGCCAGCAGTGAATGGGACAGGGATGAGACCCAGTACTTC; cdr3_aa: CASSEWDRDETQYF
j_call: TRBJ2-1; clone_size: -; v_call: TRBV4-1; d_call: -; cdr3_nt: TGCGCCAGCAGCCAAGTCGACAGGAACCACAATGAGCAGTTCTTC; cdr3_aa: CASSQVDRNHNEQFF
j_call: TRBJ1-5; clone_size: -; v_call: TRBV19; d_call: -; cdr3_nt: TGTGCCAGTAGTATTAGAGGGAATAGCAATCAGCCCCAGCATTTT; cdr3_aa: CASSIRGNSNQPQHF
j_call: TRBJ1-1; clone_size: -; v_call: TRBV4-3; d_call: TRBD1; cdr3_nt: TGCGCCAGCAGCCAACTAAAGGGGGCAATTACTGAAGCTTTCTTT; cdr3_aa: CASSQLKGAITEAFF
j_call: TRBJ1-2; clone_size: -; v_call: TRBV6-1; d_call: TRBD1; cdr3_nt: TGTGCCAGCCAGAGGGACAGGGGTAACTATGGCTACACCTTC; cdr3_aa: CASQRDRGNYGYTF
j_call: TRBJ1-2; clone_size: -; v_call: TRBV9; d_call: TRBD1; cdr3_nt: TGTGCCAGCAGCGTATCGACAGGGGAGGTCAGCGGCTACACCTTC; cdr3_aa: CASSVSTGEVSGYTF
j_call: TRBJ1-5; clone_size: -; v_call: TRBV19; d_call: -; cdr3_nt: TGTGCCAGTAGCGAGTTAGCCAGCAATCAGCCCCAGCATTTT; cdr3_aa: CASSELASNQPQHF
j_call: TRBJ2-7; clone_size: -; v_call: TRBV4-1; d_call: -; cdr3_nt: TGCGCCAGCAGCCAAGTCAGGGGTATCTACGAGCAGTACTTC; cdr3_aa: CASSQVRGIYEQYF
j_call: TRBJ2-7; clone_size: -; v_call: TRBV27; d_call: TRBD2; cdr3_nt: TGTGCCAGCAGCACGAGGACTAGTTATTCAAGTGAGCAGTACTTC; cdr3_aa: CASSTRTSYSSEQYF
j_call: TRBJ1-2; clone_size: -; v_call: TRBV5-1; d_call: -; cdr3_nt: TGCGCCAGCAGCATGAAAACAGGGCTAACTAACTATGGCTACACCTTC; cdr3_aa: CASSMKTGLTNYGYTF
j_call: TRBJ1-2; clone_size: -; v_call: TRBV5-8; d_call: -; cdr3_nt: TGTGCCAGCAGCTTGGAGCTAGTGACAGGAGACCCTAACTATGGCTACACCTTC; cdr3_aa: CASSLELVTGDPNYGYTF
j_call: TRBJ2-7; clone_size: -; v_call: TRBV7-8; d_call: -; cdr3_nt: TGTGCCAGCAGCTTTGGAGCCTACGAGCAGTACTTC; cdr3_aa: CASSFGAYEQYF